The sequence of this T cell receptor (beta chain) was determined in a study of blood T cells in healthy people across ages. Whole-study findings and limits: Researchers report that TCR beta diversity correlated strongly with naive T cell percentage.

The CDR3 runs to 16 residues. The V segment lost 6 bases and the J segment 8 bases; nucleotides outside the gene matches: 9. The germline gives CDR1 KGHDR, CDR2 SFDVKD. Isolation yielded PBMCs, at least 6.5 million per sample, in every case. Turning to this clonotype: Its antigen is as yet unknown.

For the second PCR, which ran for roughly 6 to 11 cycles, a sample-barcoded 5' primer and a J-beta primer mix were used. A template-switch adaptor containing 12 random nucleotides labeled each cDNA molecule. Each CDR3 protein is one row after TCRdb ran MiXCR on the 5' RACE reads. The data hold hundreds of thousands of distinct CDR3 sequences, with under 55% observed a single time. The receptor's source is a man aged 60-69 years in good health. The chain is built from TRBV24-1 and TRBJ2-1, with TRBD2 identical over 13 bases. The sequenced material came from blood. Here the CDR3 DNA reads TGTGCCACCAGTAGGACTAGCGGGGGCCTACTGGATGAGCAGTTCTTC. Its translation: CATSRTSGGLLDEQFF.